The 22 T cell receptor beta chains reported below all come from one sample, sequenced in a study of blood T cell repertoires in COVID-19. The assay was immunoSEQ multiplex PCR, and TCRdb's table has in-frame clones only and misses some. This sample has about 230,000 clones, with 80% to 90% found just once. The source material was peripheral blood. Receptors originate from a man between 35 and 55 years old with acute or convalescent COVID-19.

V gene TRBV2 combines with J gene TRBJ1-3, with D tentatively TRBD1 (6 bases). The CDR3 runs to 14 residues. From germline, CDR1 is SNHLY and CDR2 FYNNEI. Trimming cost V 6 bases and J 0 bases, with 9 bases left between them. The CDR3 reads CASRVGHSGNTIYF. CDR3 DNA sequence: TGTGCCAGCAGAGTGGGACACTCTGGAAACACCATATATTTT.

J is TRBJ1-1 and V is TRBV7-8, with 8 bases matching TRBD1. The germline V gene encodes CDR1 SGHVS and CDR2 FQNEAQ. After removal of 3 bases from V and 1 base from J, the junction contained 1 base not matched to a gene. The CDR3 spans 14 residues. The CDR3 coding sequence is TGTGCCAGCAGCTTGGACAGGGAGAACACTGAAGCTTTCTTT. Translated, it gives CASSLDRENTEAFF.

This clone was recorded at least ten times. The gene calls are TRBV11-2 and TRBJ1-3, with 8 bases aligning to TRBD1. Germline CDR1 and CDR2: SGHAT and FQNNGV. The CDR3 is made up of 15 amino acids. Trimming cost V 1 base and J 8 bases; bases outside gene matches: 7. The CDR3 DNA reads TGTGCCAGCAGCTTAGGACAGGGGATTTGGTACACCATATATTTT. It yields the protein CASSLGQGIWYTIYF.

The CDR3: CASSPFNYAAFTADTQYF. CDR3 in DNA: TGTGCCAGCAGCCCTTTCAATTACGCGGCCTTCACGGCGGATACGCAGTATTTT. V gene TRBV7-8 combines with J gene TRBJ2-3; D call uncertain. The CDR3 extends over 18 amino acids. Per the germline V gene, CDR1 is SGHVS and CDR2 is FQNEAQ. The ends were cut back, 5 bases at V and 6 bases at J, with 27 bases in the middle.

The CDR3 is CAINSDRATDTQYF. CDR3 coding DNA: TGTGCCATCAACTCGGACAGGGCCACAGATACGCAGTATTTT. The chain couples TRBV10-3 to TRBJ2-3; the match to TRBD1 covers 8 bases. The germline gives CDR1 ENHRY, CDR2 SYGVKD. The CDR3 is 14 residues long. After removal of 7 bases from V and 2 bases from J, the junction contained 5 bases not matched to a gene.

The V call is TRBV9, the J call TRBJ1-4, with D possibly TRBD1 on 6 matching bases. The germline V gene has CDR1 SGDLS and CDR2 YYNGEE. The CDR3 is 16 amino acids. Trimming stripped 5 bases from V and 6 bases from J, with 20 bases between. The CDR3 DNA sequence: TGTGCCAGCAGTCCGACGGAGTTTGGGGGCCATGAAAAACTGTTTTTT. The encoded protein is CASSPTEFGGHEKLFF.

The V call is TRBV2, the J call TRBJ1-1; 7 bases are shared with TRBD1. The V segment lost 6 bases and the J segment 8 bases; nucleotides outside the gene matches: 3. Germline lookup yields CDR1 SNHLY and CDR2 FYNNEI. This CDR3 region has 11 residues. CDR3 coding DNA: TGTGCCAGCAGGGAGGGGGCCGAAGCTTTCTTT. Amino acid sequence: CASREGAEAFF.

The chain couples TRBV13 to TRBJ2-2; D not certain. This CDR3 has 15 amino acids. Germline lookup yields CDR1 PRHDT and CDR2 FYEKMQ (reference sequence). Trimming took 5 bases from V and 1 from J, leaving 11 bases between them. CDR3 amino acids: CASSLTLKNTGELFF. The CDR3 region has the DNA TGTGCCAGCAGCCTAACCCTGAAGAACACCGGGGAGCTGTTTTTT.

CDR3 residues: CASSRTGAGRSLSEAFF. CDR3 in DNA: TGTGCCAGCAGTCGCACAGGGGCTGGCAGGAGTCTATCTGAAGCTTTCTTT. J is TRBJ1-1 and V is TRBV7-9, with 7 bases identical to TRBD1. Germline CDR1 and CDR2: SEHNR and FQNEAQ (reference sequence). The CDR3 runs to 17 residues. Germline trimming cut 6 bases from V and 6 bases from J; bases unmatched to any gene: 19.

Written as DNA, the CDR3 is TGTGCCAGCAATTCGGTGAGGGCCAATGAAGCTTTCTTT. This sequence encodes CASNSVRANEAFF. The V call is TRBV6-5, the J call TRBJ1-1; D not resolved. The CDR3 sequence is 13 residues long. The germline V and J ends were trimmed by 7 bases and 7 bases, with 16 bases remaining between them. CDR1 and CDR2 from the germline V gene are MNHEY and SVGAGI.

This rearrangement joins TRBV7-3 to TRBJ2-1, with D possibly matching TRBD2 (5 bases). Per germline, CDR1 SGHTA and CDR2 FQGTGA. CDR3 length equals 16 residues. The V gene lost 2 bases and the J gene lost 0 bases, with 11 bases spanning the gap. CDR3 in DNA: TGTGCCAGCAGCTTAGCGGTAGGAGGCTCCTACAATGAGCAGTTCTTC. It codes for CASSLAVGGSYNEQFF.

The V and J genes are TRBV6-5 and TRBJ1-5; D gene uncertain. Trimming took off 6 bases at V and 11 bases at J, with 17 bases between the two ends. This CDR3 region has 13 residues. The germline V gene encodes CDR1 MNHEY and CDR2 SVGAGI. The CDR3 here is CASRPPNGKTQHF. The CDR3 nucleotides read TGTGCCAGCAGACCCCCGAACGGGAAGACCCAGCATTTT.

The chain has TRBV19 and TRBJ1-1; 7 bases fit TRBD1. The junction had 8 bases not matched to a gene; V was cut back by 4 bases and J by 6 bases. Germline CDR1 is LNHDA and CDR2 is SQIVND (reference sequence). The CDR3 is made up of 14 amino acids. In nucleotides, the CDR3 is TGTGCCAGTAGTAACGTACAGGGGTTCCCTGAAGCTTTCTTT. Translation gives CASSNVQGFPEAFF.

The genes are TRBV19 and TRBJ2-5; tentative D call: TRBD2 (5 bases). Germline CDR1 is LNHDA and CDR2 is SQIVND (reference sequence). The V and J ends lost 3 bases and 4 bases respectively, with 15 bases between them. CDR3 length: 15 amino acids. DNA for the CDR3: TGTGCCAGTAGTATTAGTCGGGGTCCGACAGAGACCCAGTACTTC. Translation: CASSISRGPTETQYF.

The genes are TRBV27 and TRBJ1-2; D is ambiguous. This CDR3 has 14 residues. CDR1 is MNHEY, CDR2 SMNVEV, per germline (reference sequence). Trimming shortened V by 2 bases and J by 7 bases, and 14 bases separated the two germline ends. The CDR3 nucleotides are TGTGCCAGCAGTTTAACCCACACCGCGGGTGGCTACACCTTC. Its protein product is CASSLTHTAGGYTF.

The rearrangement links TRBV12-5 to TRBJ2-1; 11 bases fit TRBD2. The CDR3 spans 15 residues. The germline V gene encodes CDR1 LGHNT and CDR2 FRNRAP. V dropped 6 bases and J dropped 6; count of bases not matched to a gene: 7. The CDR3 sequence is CASGPPGTSGNEQFF. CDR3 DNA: TGTGCTAGTGGACCTCCCGGGACTAGCGGCAATGAGCAGTTCTTC. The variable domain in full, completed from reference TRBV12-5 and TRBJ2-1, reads DARVTQTPRHKVTEMGQEVTMRCQPILGHNTVFWYRQTMMQGLELLAYFRNRAPLDDSGMPKDRFSAEMPDATLATLKIQPSEPRDSAVYFCASGPPGTSGNEQFFGPGTRLTVL.

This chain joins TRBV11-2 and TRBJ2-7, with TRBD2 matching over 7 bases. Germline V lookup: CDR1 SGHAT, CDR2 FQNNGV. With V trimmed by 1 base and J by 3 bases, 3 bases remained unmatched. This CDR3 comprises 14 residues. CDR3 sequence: CASSLVRGNYEQYF. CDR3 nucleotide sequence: TGTGCCAGCAGCTTAGTGCGGGGGAACTACGAGCAGTACTTC. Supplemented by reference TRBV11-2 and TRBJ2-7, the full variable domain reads EAGVAQSPRYKIIEKRQSVAFWCNPISGHATLYWYQQILGQGPKLLIQFQNNGVVDDSQLPKDRFSAERLKGVDSTLKIQPAKLEDSAVYLCASSLVRGNYEQYFGPGTRLTVT.

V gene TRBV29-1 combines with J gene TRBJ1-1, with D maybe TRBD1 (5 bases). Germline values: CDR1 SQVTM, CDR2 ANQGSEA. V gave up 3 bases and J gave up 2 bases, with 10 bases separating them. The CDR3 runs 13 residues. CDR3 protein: CSVDQGGNTEAFF. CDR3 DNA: TGCAGCGTTGATCAGGGTGGAAACACTGAAGCTTTCTTT.

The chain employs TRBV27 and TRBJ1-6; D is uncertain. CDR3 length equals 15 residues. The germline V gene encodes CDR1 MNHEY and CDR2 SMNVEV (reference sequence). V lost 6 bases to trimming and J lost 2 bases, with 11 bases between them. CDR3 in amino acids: CASRIGRAYNSPLHF. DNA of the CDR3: TGTGCCAGCAGAATCGGGCGGGCCTATAATTCACCCCTCCACTTT.

Written as DNA, the CDR3 is TGTGCCAGTAGTATATATCAAAACATTCAGTACTTC. It encodes CASSIYQNIQYF. V gene TRBV19 combines with J gene TRBJ2-4; D is uncertain. The CDR3 extends over 12 amino acids. Trimming took 2 bases from V and 5 from J, leaving 4 bases between them. CDR1 and CDR2 from the germline V gene are LNHDA and SQIVND (reference sequence).

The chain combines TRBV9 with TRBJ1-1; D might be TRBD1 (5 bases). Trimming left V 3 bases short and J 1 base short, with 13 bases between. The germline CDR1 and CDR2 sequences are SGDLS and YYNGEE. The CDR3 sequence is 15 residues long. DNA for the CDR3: TGTGCCAGCAGCGAGAAGGGAACAGGGAACACTGAAGCTTTCTTT. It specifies CASSEKGTGNTEAFF.

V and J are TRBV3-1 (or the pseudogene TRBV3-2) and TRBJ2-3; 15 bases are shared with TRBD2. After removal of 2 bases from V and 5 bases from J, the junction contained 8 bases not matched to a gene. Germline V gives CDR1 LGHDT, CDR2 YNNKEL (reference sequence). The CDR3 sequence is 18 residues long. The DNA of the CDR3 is TGTGCCAGCAGCCAAACGGGACTAGCGGGGGGCAATAGAGATACGCAGTATTTT. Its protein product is CASSQTGLAGGNRDTQYF.